Listed below are T cell receptor beta chains from one sample, sequenced in a study of T cell repertoires in ileal Crohn's disease. The method was immunoSEQ multiplex PCR; TCRdb's version includes in-frame clones alone and lacks a portion of them. The sample lists roughly 13,000 clones; 70% to 85% were seen once. The sample taken for sequencing was ileal tissue. These receptors originate from an adult with Crohn's disease. Each CDR3 is given with its conserved first and last residue. The order of the fields is V gene, clone size, D gene, J gene, CDR3 DNA, CDR3 protein. D genes are given only for firm matches. Clone size is stated in some rows and not others, as once, few, many or a class when expanded.

TRBV7-9	few	TRBD2	TRBJ2-5	TGTGCCAGCAGCCCGGGACTAGCGGGGGGTCCAGAGGAGACCCAGTACTTC	CASSPGLAGGPEETQYF
TRBV12-5	NA	NA	TRBJ1-2	TGTGCTAGTGGTTTGGTAACCGGCGGCAACTATGGCTACACCTTC	CASGLVTGGNYGYTF
TRBV6-1	few	TRBD1	TRBJ2-3	TGTGCCAGCAGTGAAGGGACAGGGGGCACAGATACGCAGTATTTT	CASSEGTGGTDTQYF
TRBV6-5	NA	TRBD2	TRBJ2-7	TGTGCCAGCAGTTACCTCGATACGGGGGGGACTCCGTACTTC	CASSYLDTGGTPYF
TRBV5-1	few	NA	TRBJ2-5	TGCGCCAGCAGCTTGGGGAGCGGGTGGGAGACCCAGTACTTC	CASSLGSGWETQYF
TRBV11-1	NA	TRBD2	TRBJ2-7	TGTGCCAGCAGCTTATATGGCGGGGGGGCCTACGAGCAGTACTTC	CASSLYGGGAYEQYF
TRBV30	NA	TRBD1	TRBJ1-2	TGTGCCTGGGCGTTATGGGACAGGGATGGCTACACCTTC	CAWALWDRDGYTF
TRBV6-5	once	NA	TRBJ1-3	TGTGCCAGCAGAACAGGATCTCCTCGTGGAAACACCATATATTTT	CASRTGSPRGNTIYF
TRBV18	NA	TRBD1	TRBJ1-1	TGTGCCAGCTCACCTCGGACAGGTTCCGACACTGAAGCTTTCTTT	CASSPRTGSDTEAFF
TRBV20-1	NA	NA	TRBJ2-3	TGCAGTGCTGGGATCGGAGATACGCAGTATTTT	CSAGIGDTQYF
TRBV6-1	once	NA	TRBJ1-6	TGTGCCAGCAGTGCGCAGGGATTGGATTCACCCCTCCACTTT	CASSAQGLDSPLHF
TRBV18	NA	NA	TRBJ1-6	TGTGCCAGCTCACCAGAACAGTCACCCCTCCACTTT	CASSPEQSPLHF
TRBV27	NA	NA	TRBJ1-2	TGTGCCAGCAGTTTAAGCGGGGGGCAAGGTGGCTACACCTTC	CASSLSGGQGGYTF
TRBV7-2	NA	NA	TRBJ1-5	TGTGCCAGCAGCTTAGAGTCATACCAGCCCCAGCATTTT	CASSLESYQPQHF
TRBV10-3	NA	NA	TRBJ2-5	TGTGCCATCAAGAAAGGACAGTTCCAAGAGACCCAGTACTTC	CAIKKGQFQETQYF
TRBV28	NA	TRBD1	TRBJ1-4	TGTGCCAGCAGTATTGGACAGGGCTGGGAAAAACTGTTTTTT	CASSIGQGWEKLFF
TRBV7-9	few	TRBD2	TRBJ2-7	TGTGCCAGCAGCCGAAGCGGGACTAGCGGGGGCGAGCAGTACTTC	CASSRSGTSGGEQYF
TRBV5-4	NA	TRBD2	TRBJ2-5	TGTGCCAGCAGCTTTGCTAGCGGGGGTGGTGAGACCCAGTACTTC	CASSFASGGGETQYF
TRBV2	NA	TRBD2	TRBJ2-1	TGTGCCAGCAATGAAGGCGAGCGGGGGCCCGGCAATGAGCAGTTCTTC	CASNEGERGPGNEQFF
TRBV7-8	few	TRBD2	TRBJ2-5	TGTGCCAGCAGCTTAGACCGCAGCGGGGGGACCCAAGAGACCCAGTACTTC	CASSLDRSGGTQETQYF
TRBV9	NA	TRBD1	TRBJ2-5	TGTGCCAGCAGCGTAGGGGGGACAGGGGATCTTGAGACCCAGTACTTC	CASSVGGTGDLETQYF
TRBV5-5	NA	NA	TRBJ2-7	TGTGCCAGCAGCTTGTTGCTCCACGAGCAGTACTTC	CASSLLLHEQYF
TRBV19	NA	TRBD1	TRBJ1-2	TGTGCCAGTAGTTTAAGACAGGGCAACTATGGCTACACCTTC	CASSLRQGNYGYTF
TRBV5-1	NA	NA	TRBJ1-1	TGCGCCAGCAGCTTCTCAGGCAGGGTAGGAGCGGCTGAAGCTTTCTTT	CASSFSGRVGAAEAFF
TRBV30	NA	NA	TRBJ1-2	TGTGCCTGGAGTGTATTAGGACTGGGCTATGGCTACACCTTC	CAWSVLGLGYGYTF
TRBV27	NA	TRBD1	TRBJ1-5	TGTGCCAGCAGTTTGACAGGGGGTCTTCAGCCCCAGCATTTT	CASSLTGGLQPQHF
TRBV30	NA	NA	TRBJ2-3	TGTGCCTGGAGTGTAAGTACAGATACGCAGTATTTT	CAWSVSTDTQYF
TRBV6-1	NA	NA	TRBJ2-7	TGTGCCAGCAGCCCACGACGGGGGAGCTCCTACGAGCAGTACTTC	CASSPRRGSSYEQYF
TRBV28	NA	NA	TRBJ1-4	TGTGCCAGCAGTTCCACCGCAAGCCGTGAAAAACTGTTTTTT	CASSSTASREKLFF
TRBV11-2	NA	TRBD1	TRBJ1-6	TGTGCCAGCAGCCCAGTGGTAGGGGGCGCGGATTCACCCCTCCACTTT	CASSPVVGGADSPLHF
TRBV11-2	NA	NA	TRBJ2-5	TGTGCCAGCAGCTTAGCCCCGGAGACCCAGTACTTC	CASSLAPETQYF
TRBV5-1	NA	NA	TRBJ1-4	TGCGCCAGCAGCTTTCAGGAGAATGAAAAACTGTTTTTT	CASSFQENEKLFF
TRBV6-6	NA	NA	TRBJ2-3	TGTGCCAGCAGTTACGTGAGAACAGATACGCAGTATTTT	CASSYVRTDTQYF
TRBV27	NA	TRBD1	TRBJ1-2	TGTGCCAGCAGGCTACCGGGACAGGATGGCTACACCTTC	CASRLPGQDGYTF
TRBV5-1	NA	NA	TRBJ1-3	TGCGCCAGCAGCGGTTCAGACTCTGGAAACACCATATATTTT	CASSGSDSGNTIYF
TRBV5-6	NA	NA	TRBJ2-1	TGTGCCAGCAGCTTGTACGGGGCCCGGTACAATGAGCAGTTCTTC	CASSLYGARYNEQFF
TRBV9	few	TRBD2	TRBJ2-5	TGTGCCAGCAGCGCCGCCGGGACTAGGGGAGAGACCCAGTACTTC	CASSAAGTRGETQYF
TRBV30	NA	NA	TRBJ1-1	TGTGCCTGGAGTGTTTCGGGGGGCGTCACTGAAGCTTTCTTT	CAWSVSGGVTEAFF
TRBV5-4	NA	NA	TRBJ2-2	TGTGCCAGCAGCTCAGAGTTGTGGGCCACCGGGGAGCTGTTTTTT	CASSSELWATGELFF
TRBV28	NA	NA	TRBJ1-2	TGTGCCAGCAGCCCGGGACTCGGGGGCTACACCTTC	CASSPGLGGYTF
TRBV6-4	NA	NA	TRBJ1-1	TGTGCCAGCAGTGACTCGACAGTGGGGAACACTGAAGCTTTCTTT	CASSDSTVGNTEAFF
TRBV19	NA	NA	TRBJ1-2	TGTGCCAGTAGTCCGAACCTTTATGGCTACACCTTC	CASSPNLYGYTF
TRBV19	NA	TRBD1	TRBJ1-3	TGTGCCAGTAGTGCGACAGGGCTCTCTGTTGGAAACACCATATATTTT	CASSATGLSVGNTIYF
TRBV11-2	NA	NA	TRBJ2-7	TGTGCCAGCAGCTTAGGGACAGTCCCCTACGAGCAGTACTTC	CASSLGTVPYEQYF
TRBV5-8	NA	TRBD1	TRBJ1-6	TGTGCCAGCAGCTTGATGGGGACAGGGGTAGATTCACCCCTCCACTTT	CASSLMGTGVDSPLHF
TRBV6-1	once	TRBD1	TRBJ2-1	TGTGCCAGCAGAAGACAGGGGTTTAACAATGAGCAGTTCTTC	CASRRQGFNNEQFF
TRBV6-5	NA	TRBD1	TRBJ1-3	TGTGCCAGCAGGAGGGACAGGAGAACTGGAAACACCATATATTTT	CASRRDRRTGNTIYF
TRBV6-1	NA	TRBD1	TRBJ1-6	TGTGCCAGCAGTCCGGGACAGGGAACTTCACCCCTCCACTTT	CASSPGQGTSPLHF
TRBV6-1	NA	NA	TRBJ1-1	TGTGCCAGCAGTGACGAGGGGGTTTCCACTGAAGCTTTCTTT	CASSDEGVSTEAFF
TRBV6-1	NA	NA	TRBJ1-2	TGTGCCAGCTCTTTGGGGCCGACAGGCTATGGCTACACCTTC	CASSLGPTGYGYTF
TRBV19	once	NA	TRBJ1-5	TGTGCCAGTCGTAATAGCAATCAGCCCCAGCATTTT	CASRNSNQPQHF
TRBV29-1	NA	NA	TRBJ1-3	TGCAGCGTTGGGCAGAGCTCTGGAAACACCATATATTTT	CSVGQSSGNTIYF
TRBV5-6	NA	NA	TRBJ1-1	TGTGCCAGCAGCTTCAATTGGGGGTCCGCTTTCTTT	CASSFNWGSAFF
TRBV7-5	NA	NA	TRBJ1-5	TGTGTCAGAAGCTTAGACCCTCGATTGAAGGGCCAACAGCCCCAGCATTTT	CVRSLDPRLKGQQPQHF
TRBV5-1	few	TRBD2	TRBJ2-1	TGCGCCAGCACCCCGGGACTAGCGGGGTACAATGAGCAGTTCTTC	CASTPGLAGYNEQFF
TRBV9	NA	NA	TRBJ1-4	TGTGCCAGCAGCTCCCGAGGGCGTGGTAATGAAAAACTGTTTTTT	CASSSRGRGNEKLFF
TRBV5-1	NA	TRBD2	TRBJ2-7	TGCGCCAGCAGAGAGCCGGGACTAGCGGAGGGAGCTAGCGAGCAGTACTTC	CASREPGLAEGASEQYF
TRBV2	NA	TRBD1	TRBJ2-1	TGTGCCAGCAGTGCTCGGACAGGGACCTACAATGAGCAGTTCTTC	CASSARTGTYNEQFF
TRBV7-9	medium-sized	NA	TRBJ2-1	TGTGCCAGCAGCCAGGGGCACCTTGGGGAGCAGTTCTTC	CASSQGHLGEQFF
TRBV6-5	NA	NA	TRBJ1-1	TGTGCCAGCAGTTATGAGGGGGGGAACACTGAAGCTTTCTTT	CASSYEGGNTEAFF